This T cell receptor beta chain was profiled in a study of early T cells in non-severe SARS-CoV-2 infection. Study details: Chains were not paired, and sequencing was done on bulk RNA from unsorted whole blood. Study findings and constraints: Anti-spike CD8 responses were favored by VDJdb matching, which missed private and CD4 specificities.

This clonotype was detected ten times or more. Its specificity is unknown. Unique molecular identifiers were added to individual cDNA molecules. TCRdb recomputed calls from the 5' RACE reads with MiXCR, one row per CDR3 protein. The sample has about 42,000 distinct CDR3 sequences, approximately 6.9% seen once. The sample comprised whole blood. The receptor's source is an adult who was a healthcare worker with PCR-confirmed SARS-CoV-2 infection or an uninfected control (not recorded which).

The CDR3: CASSPYPDARSGANVLTF. The CDR3 DNA reads as TGTGCCAGCAGCCCCTACCCGGACGCTCGCTCTGGGGCCAACGTCCTGACTTTC. The V and J genes are TRBV21-1 and TRBJ2-6; TRBD1 reflects the table's D call only, with no check against the DNA. TRBV21-1 is designated a pseudogene. The CDR3 is 18 residues long.